This record concerns one T cell receptor beta chain sequence. Its specificity is unknown. TCRdb keeps only in-frame clones here, not all; method: immunoSEQ multiplex PCR. The sample lists 65,000 to 95,000 clones; over 75% were seen once. The data are from a study of OX40 agonist ivuxolimab in advanced cancers. Turning to the study itself: It was ivuxolimab, an agonistic anti-OX40 (CD134) antibody, that patients were treated with. The mean age was approximately 60 years, ranging from roughly 23 to 90, with 82.7% of participants male. Participants could have had prior anti-PD-1, anti-PD-L1 or anti-CTLA-4 therapy, and around 40% had some. The study's findings and limits: Clonal expansion among partial responders at 0.1-3.0 mg/kg ranked near the lowest.

Trimming removed 4 bases from V and 1 base from J; junction bases left unmatched: 2. The germline V gene has CDR1 SGHDN and CDR2 FVKESK. The length of the CDR3 is 14 residues. The sequence derives from an adult with an advanced solid tumor such as melanoma, head and neck, liver or kidney cancer. The chain recombines TRBV14 with TRBJ2-7, with 9 bases lining up with TRBD2. The starting material was CD4+ or CD8+ T cells sorted from blood, obtained in a trial of the OX40 agonist ivuxolimab. The CDR3 DNA reads TGTGCCAGCAGCCTTAGCGGGAGTTCCTACGAGCAGTACTTC. It is translated as CASSLSGSSYEQYF.